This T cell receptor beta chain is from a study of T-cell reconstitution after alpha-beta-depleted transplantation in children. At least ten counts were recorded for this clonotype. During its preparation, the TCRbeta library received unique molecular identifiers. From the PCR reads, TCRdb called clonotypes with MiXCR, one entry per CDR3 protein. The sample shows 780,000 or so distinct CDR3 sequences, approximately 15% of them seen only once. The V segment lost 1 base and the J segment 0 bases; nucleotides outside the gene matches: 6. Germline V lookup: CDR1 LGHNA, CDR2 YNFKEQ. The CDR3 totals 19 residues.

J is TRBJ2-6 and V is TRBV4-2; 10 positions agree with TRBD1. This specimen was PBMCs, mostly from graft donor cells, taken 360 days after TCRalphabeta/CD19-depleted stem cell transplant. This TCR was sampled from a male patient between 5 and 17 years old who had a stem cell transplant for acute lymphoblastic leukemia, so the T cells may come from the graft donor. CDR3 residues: CASSQGGGTGDSGANVLTF. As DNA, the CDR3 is TGTGCCAGCAGCCAAGGAGGAGGGACAGGGGACTCTGGGGCCAACGTCCTGACTTTC.